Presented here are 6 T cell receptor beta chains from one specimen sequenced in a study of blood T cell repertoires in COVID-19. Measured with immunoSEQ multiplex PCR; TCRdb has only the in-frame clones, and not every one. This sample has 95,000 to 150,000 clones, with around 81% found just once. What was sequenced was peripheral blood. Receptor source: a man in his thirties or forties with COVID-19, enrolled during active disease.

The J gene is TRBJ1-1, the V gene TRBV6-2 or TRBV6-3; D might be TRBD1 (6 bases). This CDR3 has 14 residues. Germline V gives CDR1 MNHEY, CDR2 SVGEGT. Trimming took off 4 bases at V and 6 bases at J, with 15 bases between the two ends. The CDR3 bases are TGTGCCAGCAGTTGGAACAGGGAAGGGTCTGAAGCTTTCTTT. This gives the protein CASSWNREGSEAFF.

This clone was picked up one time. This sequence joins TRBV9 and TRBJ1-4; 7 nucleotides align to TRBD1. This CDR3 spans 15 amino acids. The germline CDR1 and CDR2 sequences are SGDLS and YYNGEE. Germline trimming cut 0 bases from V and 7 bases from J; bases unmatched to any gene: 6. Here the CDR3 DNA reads TGTGCCAGCAGCGTAGACGAGGGGGCGGGTGAAAAACTGTTTTTT. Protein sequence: CASSVDEGAGEKLFF.

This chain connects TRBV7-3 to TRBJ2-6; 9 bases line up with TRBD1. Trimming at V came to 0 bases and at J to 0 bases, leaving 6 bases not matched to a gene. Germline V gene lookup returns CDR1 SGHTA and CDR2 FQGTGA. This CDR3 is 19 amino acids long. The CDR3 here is CASSLTPGTGLSGANVLTF. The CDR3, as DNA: TGTGCCAGCAGCTTAACACCCGGGACAGGGCTCTCTGGGGCCAACGTCCTGACTTTC.

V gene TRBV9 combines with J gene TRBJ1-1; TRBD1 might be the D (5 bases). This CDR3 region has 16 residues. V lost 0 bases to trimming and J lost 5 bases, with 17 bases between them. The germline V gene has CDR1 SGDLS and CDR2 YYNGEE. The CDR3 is CASSVGVGAGGTEAFF. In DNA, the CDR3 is TGTGCCAGCAGCGTAGGAGTAGGCGCTGGGGGGACTGAAGCTTTCTTT.

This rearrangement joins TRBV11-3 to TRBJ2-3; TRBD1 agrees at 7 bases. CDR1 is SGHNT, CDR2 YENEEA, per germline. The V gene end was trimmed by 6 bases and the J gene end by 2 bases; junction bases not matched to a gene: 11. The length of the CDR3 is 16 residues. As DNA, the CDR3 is TGTGCCAGCAGGCAATTCGGACAGGCCCTCACAGATACGCAGTATTTT. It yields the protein CASRQFGQALTDTQYF. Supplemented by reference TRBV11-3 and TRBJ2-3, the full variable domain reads EAGVVQSPRYKIIEKKQPVAFWCNPISGHNTLYWYLQNLGQGPELLIRYENEEAVDDSQLPKDRFSAERLKGVDSTLKIQPAELGDSAVYLCASRQFGQALTDTQYFGPGTRLTVL.

The CDR3 DNA reads as TGCGCCAGCAGCCCGGACGGGGGGGGCGTCCCTGGAAACACCATATATTTT. Its protein is CASSPDGGGVPGNTIYF. The chain carries TRBV5-1 and TRBJ1-3, with D possibly matching TRBD1 (6 bases). The CDR3 loop spans 17 amino acids. Trimming removed 4 bases from V and 2 bases from J, with 19 bases in between. CDR1 SGHRS and CDR2 YFSETQ come from the germline V gene.